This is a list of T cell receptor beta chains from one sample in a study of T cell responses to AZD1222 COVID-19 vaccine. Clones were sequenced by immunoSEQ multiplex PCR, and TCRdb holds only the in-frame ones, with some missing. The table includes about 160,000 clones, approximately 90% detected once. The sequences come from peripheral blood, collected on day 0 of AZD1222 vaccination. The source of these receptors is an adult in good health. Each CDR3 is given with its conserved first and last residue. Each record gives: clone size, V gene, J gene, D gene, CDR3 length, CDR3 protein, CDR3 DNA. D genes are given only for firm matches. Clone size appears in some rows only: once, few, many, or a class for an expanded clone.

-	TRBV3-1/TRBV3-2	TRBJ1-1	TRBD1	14	CASSQPDRDTEAFF	TGTGCCAGCAGCCAACCGGACAGGGACACTGAAGCTTTCTTT
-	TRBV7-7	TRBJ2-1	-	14	CASSLDGRGNEQFF	TGTGCTAGCAGCTTAGACGGTCGAGGGAATGAGCAGTTCTTC
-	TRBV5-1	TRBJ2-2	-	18	CASSPPKGGDQNTGELFF	TGCGCCAGCAGCCCCCCAAAGGGCGGGGACCAGAACACCGGGGAGCTGTTTTTT
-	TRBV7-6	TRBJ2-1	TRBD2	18	CASSLRPSGLAVYNEQFF	TGTGCCAGCAGCTTACGTCCCTCGGGACTAGCGGTCTACAATGAGCAGTTCTTC
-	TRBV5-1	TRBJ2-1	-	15	CASSSSAGEGNEQFF	TGCGCCAGCAGCTCGTCCGCAGGGGAGGGGAATGAGCAGTTCTTC
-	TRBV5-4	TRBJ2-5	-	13	CASSLGDRETQYF	TGTGCCAGCAGCTTGGGAGATCGGGAGACCCAGTACTTC
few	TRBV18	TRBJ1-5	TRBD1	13	CASSPGTGEPQHF	TGTGCCAGCTCACCCGGGACAGGGGAGCCCCAGCATTTT
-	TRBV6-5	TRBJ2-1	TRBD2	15	CASSYGGGPSNEQFF	TGTGCCAGCAGTTACGGCGGGGGACCCTCGAATGAGCAGTTCTTC
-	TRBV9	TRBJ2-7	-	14	CASSLVEGADEQYF	TGTGCCAGCAGCCTAGTCGAAGGGGCAGACGAGCAGTACTTC
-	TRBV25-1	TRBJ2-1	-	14	CASSEYLNSNEQFF	TGTGCCAGCAGTGAATATCTAAACAGCAATGAGCAGTTCTTC
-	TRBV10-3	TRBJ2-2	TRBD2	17	CAISDGPGGRGSGELFF	TGTGCCATCAGTGATGGGCCTGGCGGGAGGGGATCCGGGGAGCTGTTTTTT
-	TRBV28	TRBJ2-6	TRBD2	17	CASYAGGVYSGANVLTF	TGTGCCAGCTACGCGGGGGGCGTATACTCTGGGGCCAACGTCCTGACTTTC
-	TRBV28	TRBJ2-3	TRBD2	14	CASSRGLAGITQYF	TGTGCCAGCAGTCGCGGACTAGCGGGAATTACGCAGTATTTT
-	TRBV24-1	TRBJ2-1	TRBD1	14	CATAGTGGNNEQFF	TGTGCCACCGCCGGGACAGGAGGTAACAATGAGCAGTTCTTC
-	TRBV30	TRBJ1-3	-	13	CAWTAGLGGTIYF	TGTGCCTGGACCGCGGGCCTGGGAGGCACCATATATTTT
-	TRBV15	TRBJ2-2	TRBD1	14	CATRTGGKTGELFF	TGTGCCACCCGGACAGGGGGAAAAACCGGGGAGCTGTTTTTT
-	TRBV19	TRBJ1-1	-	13	CASSPAANTEAFF	TGTGCCAGTAGTCCGGCAGCGAACACTGAAGCTTTCTTT
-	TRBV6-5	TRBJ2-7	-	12	CASRPGFHEQYF	TGTGCCAGCAGACCAGGGTTCCACGAGCAGTACTTC
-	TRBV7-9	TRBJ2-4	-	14	CASSRPGLPNIQYF	TGTGCCAGCAGCCGCCCGGGCCTCCCGAACATTCAGTACTTC
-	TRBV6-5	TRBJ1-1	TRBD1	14	CASSYTTGSPEAFF	TGTGCCAGCAGTTACACGACAGGGTCTCCTGAAGCTTTCTTT
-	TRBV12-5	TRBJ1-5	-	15	CASGLDRLRDQPQHF	TGTGCTAGTGGTTTGGACCGATTGAGGGATCAGCCCCAGCATTTT
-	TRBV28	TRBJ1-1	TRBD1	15	CASSSPGQGWTEAFF	TGTGCCAGCAGCAGCCCTGGACAGGGGTGGACTGAAGCTTTCTTT
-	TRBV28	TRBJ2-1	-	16	CASSSSWDFHYNEQFF	TGTGCCAGCAGTAGCAGTTGGGACTTCCATTACAATGAGCAGTTCTTC
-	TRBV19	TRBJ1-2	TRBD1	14	CASESGGTDYGYTF	TGTGCCAGTGAATCAGGGGGTACGGACTATGGCTACACCTTC
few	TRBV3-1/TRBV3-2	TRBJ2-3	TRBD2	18	CASSLEGLAGGGTDTQYF	TGTGCCAGCAGCCTCGAAGGACTAGCGGGAGGGGGCACAGATACGCAGTATTTT
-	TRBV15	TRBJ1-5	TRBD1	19	CATSLEETRGTYSNQPQHF	TGTGCCACCAGCCTCGAAGAGACCAGGGGGACATATAGCAATCAGCCCCAGCATTTT
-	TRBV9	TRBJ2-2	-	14	CASSAPQGPGELFF	TGTGCCAGCAGCGCCCCCCAGGGACCCGGGGAGCTGTTTTTT
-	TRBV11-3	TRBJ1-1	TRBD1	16	CASSPGQGAEGTEAFF	TGTGCCAGCAGCCCGGGACAGGGGGCCGAAGGCACTGAAGCTTTCTTT
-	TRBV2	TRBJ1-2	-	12	CASVGVGDGYTF	TGTGCCAGCGTTGGGGTAGGGGACGGCTACACCTTC